The sequence of this T cell receptor (beta chain) was determined in a study of OX40 agonist ivuxolimab in advanced cancers. Regarding the complete study: The costimulatory receptor OX40 (CD134) was targeted by ivuxolimab, a fully human IgG2 agonistic monoclonal antibody. Three dose-escalation patients achieved partial responses, one with hepatocellular carcinoma and two with cutaneous melanoma. The paper covers the monotherapy dose-escalation part of the phase I ivuxolimab trial, which included N ≈ 54 patients. Intravenous ivuxolimab was administered to patients every 2 weeks at six dose levels: 0.01, 0.1, 0.3, 1.5, 3 and 10 mg/kg. In the dose-escalation cohort, 82.7% of patients were male, and the mean age was about 55 years, with a range of 23 to 79. Of the approximately 50 dose-escalation patients, hepatocellular carcinoma was present in approximately 20, melanoma in some 15, renal cell carcinoma in 9 and head and neck cancer in 9. Patients were allowed to have had prior anti-PD-1, anti-PD-L1 or anti-CTLA-4 therapy, and approximately 40% of the dose-escalation patients had previously received checkpoint inhibitors. The point of sequencing TCRbeta in the periphery was to test whether ivuxolimab changed TCR sequence diversity and drove clonal T-cell expansion. What the study reported, not specific to this receptor: The antigen specificity of the peripheral T cells that underwent clonal expansion was not determined. After ivuxolimab, expanded clones were on average more numerous among CD8+ T cells than among CD4+ T cells. At doses of 0.1 to 3.0 mg/kg, clonal expansion of both CD4+ and CD8+ blood T cells was observed from baseline to week 6. Low levels of normalized T-cell clonal expansion were also shown by some nonresponding patients. In the 0.1-3.0 mg/kg groups, partial responders had among the lowest normalized peripheral clonal expansion, particularly in CD8+ T cells.

Genomic DNA was isolated from the sorted cells so that the TCRbeta CDR3 region could be sequenced. The immunoSEQ Assay was used for sequencing of TCRbeta CDR3 regions. Drawn from immuneACCESS, this table holds only the in-frame rearrangements with V and J called that TCRdb kept. Clones are partly lost; checked studies trace under half to an unresolved V gene and leave the rest unexplained. In this sample the table shows about 56,000 clones, more than 80% of which occur a single time. Around 9.9% of the sample is in the top ten clones. The trial excluded patients who had a history of autoimmune disease or were on systemic immunosuppression. Peripheral blood for TCR sequencing was collected from all dose cohorts at baseline, on cycle 4 day 1, and on cycle 7 day 1. Samples were obtained from an open-label, multicenter, first-in-human phase I dose-escalation trial of ivuxolimab. The trial enrolled adults with locally advanced or metastatic head and neck squamous cell, hepatocellular, melanoma or renal cell carcinoma. Before TCR sequencing, CD4+ T cells and CD8+ T cells from peripheral blood were sorted into separate populations.

On this clone: Its antigen is unknown. The input lacks base qualities; no much larger clone sits a single base away.

The specimen was CD4+ or CD8+ T cells sorted from blood, collected in a trial of the OX40 agonist ivuxolimab. The receptor comes from an adult with an advanced solid tumor such as melanoma, head and neck, liver or kidney cancer.

CDR3 protein: CAISTGSYEQYF. The nucleotide sequence is TGTGCCATCAGCACGGGGAGCTACGAGCAGTACTTC. Rearrangement joined TRBV10-3 to TRBJ2-7; 5 matching bases give a weak D call of TRBD2. CDR1 and CDR2 were assigned from the germline V gene as ENHRY and SYGVKD. At the junction V is shortened by 6 bases and J by 3 bases, with 9 bases in between. Reading from cysteine to phenylalanine, the CDR3 counts 12 amino acids. The kept DNA is CDR3 alone, 36 bases in frame from the first base.